This TCR beta chain was documented in a study of cytomegalovirus exposure and HLA in healthy donors. Study-wide findings and caveats: The investigators catalogued 150 to 200 TCR beta chains as cytomegalovirus-associated. The number of N-insertions in an Asian-associated ancestry cluster was reportedly below the 666-donor mean in a later analysis.

The study ran its PCR with 60 Vbeta and 13 Jbeta primers. Profiled with immunoSEQ multiplex PCR; TCRdb holds only in-frame clones, not every one. The sample records around 120,000 clones, approximately 80% being singletons. The V gene lost 8 bases and the J gene lost 0 bases, with 8 bases spanning the gap. The CDR3 totals 13 residues. Germline loops: CDR1 MNHEY, CDR2 SMNVEV (reference sequence). Notes on this clone: Its antigen is not identified.

The chain is built from TRBV27 and TRBJ1-5; D not certain. Sequenced: PBMCs. This clonotype originated in a human donor in good health. CDR3 nucleotides: TGTGCCAGCGGGCCTTTTAGCAATCAGCCCCAGCATTTT. It codes for CASGPFSNQPQHF.